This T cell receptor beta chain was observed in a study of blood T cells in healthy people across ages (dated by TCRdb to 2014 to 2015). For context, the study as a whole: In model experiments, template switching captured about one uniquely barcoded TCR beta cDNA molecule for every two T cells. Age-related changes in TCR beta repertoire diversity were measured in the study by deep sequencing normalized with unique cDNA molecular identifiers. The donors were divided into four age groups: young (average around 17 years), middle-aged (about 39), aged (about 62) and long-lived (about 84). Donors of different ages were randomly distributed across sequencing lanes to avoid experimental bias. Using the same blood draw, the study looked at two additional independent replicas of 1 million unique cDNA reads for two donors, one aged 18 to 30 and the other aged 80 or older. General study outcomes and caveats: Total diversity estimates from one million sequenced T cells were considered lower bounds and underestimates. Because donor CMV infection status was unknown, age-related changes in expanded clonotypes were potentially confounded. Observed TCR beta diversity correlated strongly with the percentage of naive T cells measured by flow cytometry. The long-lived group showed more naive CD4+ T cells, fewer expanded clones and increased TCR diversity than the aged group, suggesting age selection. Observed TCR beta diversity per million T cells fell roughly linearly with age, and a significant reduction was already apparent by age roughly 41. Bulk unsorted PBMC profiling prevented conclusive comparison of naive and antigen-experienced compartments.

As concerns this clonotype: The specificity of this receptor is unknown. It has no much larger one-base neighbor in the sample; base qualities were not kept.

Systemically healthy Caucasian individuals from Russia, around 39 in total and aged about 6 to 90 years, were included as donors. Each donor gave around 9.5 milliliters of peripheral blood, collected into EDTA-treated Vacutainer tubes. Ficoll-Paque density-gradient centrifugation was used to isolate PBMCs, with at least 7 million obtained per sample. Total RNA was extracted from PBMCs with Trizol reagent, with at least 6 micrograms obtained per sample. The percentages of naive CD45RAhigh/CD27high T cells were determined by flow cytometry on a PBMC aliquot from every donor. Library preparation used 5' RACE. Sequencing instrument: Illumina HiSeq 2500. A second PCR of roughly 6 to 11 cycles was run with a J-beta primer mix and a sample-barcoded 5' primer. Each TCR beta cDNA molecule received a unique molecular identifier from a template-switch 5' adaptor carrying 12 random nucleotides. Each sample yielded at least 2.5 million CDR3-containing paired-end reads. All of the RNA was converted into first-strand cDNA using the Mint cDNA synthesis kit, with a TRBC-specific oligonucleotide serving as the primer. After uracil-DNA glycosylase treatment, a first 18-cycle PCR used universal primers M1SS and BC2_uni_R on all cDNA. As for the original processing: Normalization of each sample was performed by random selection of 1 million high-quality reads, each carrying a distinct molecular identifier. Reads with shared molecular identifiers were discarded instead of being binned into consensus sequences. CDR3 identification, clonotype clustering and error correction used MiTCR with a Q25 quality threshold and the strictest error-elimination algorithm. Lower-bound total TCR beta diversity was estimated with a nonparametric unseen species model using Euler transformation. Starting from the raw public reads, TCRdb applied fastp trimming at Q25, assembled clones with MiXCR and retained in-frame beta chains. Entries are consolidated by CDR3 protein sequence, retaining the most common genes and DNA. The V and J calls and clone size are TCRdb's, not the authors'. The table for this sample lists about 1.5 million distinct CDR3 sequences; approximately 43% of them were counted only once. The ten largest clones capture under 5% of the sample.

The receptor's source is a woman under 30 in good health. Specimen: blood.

The CDR3 region: CSARSFTRQVTDTQYF. The sequenced DNA is TGCAGTGCTAGATCCTTTACTAGGCAGGTTACAGATACGCAGTATTTT. The rearrangement combines TRBV20-1 with TRBJ2-3, with TRBD2 tentatively as D gene (5 bases match). Between the V and J ends, shortened by 2 bases and 3 bases respectively, the junction contains 18 bases. There are 16 amino acids in the CDR3, from cysteine to phenylalanine inclusive. Kept here is only the CDR3 DNA, which spans 48 bases and is read in frame from base 1. The germline V gene (reference sequence) sets CDR1 to DFQATT and CDR2 to SNEGSKA.